Listed here are 25 T cell receptor beta chains from one sample, sequenced in a study of regulatory T cells in long-lasting Graves disease. HTBI primers from iRepertoire and Arm-PCR of CDR3 regions yielded the TCR beta libraries. MiXCR was run by TCRdb on the multiplex PCR reads, yielding one entry per CDR3 protein. The profile shows about 470,000 distinct CDR3 sequences, 15% of them singletons. Time point: newly diagnosed GD, antithyroid drugs for less than 3 months. There was RNA extracted from PBMCs, and the TCR library was made from it. This sample also belongs to another study, concerning T cells in Graves' hyperthyroidism and ophthalmopathy.

The material was peripheral blood mononuclear cells (PBMCs), obtained at new diagnosis, from a patient treated with antithyroid drugs. The receptors shown here come from a woman aged 25-40 years with Graves disease.

This clonotype was detected ten times or more. The chain joins TRBV14 to TRBJ2-7; D is unclear. CDR3 length: 14 amino acids. CDR1 and CDR2 from the germline V gene are SGHDN and FVKESK. With 1 base removed from V and 6 bases from J, the gap between germline ends came to 13 bases. The CDR3 region is CASSQARTTSEQYF. The CDR3 DNA reads as TGTGCCAGCAGCCAAGCCAGGACGACGAGCGAGCAGTACTTC.

The V and J genes are TRBV6-1 and TRBJ2-1; 7 bases align to TRBD2. The CDR3 runs 12 residues. Germline assignment: CDR1 MNHNS and CDR2 SASEGT. J lost 9 bases, V lost 5 bases, and 4 bases had no gene match. The chain's CDR3 is CASSPSGGEQFF. CDR3 DNA: TGTGCCAGCAGTCCTAGCGGAGGTGAGCAGTTCTTC.

This clonotype was seen only a few times. This chain connects TRBV19 to TRBJ1-5; 7 bases are a match to TRBD1. CDR1 and CDR2 from the germline V gene are LNHDA and SQIVND (reference sequence). The V gene end was trimmed by 4 bases and the J gene end by 0 bases; junction bases not matched to a gene: 6. The CDR3 loop spans 16 amino acids. The DNA of the CDR3 is TGTGCCAGTAGTAACTGGGGACAGACTAGCAATCAGCCCCAGCATTTT. Amino acids: CASSNWGQTSNQPQHF.

J is TRBJ1-5 and V is TRBV3-1, with TRBD1 matching 7 bases. V shed 3 bases and J 6 bases; nucleotides not matched to a gene: 5. This CDR3 has 14 amino acids. Per the germline V gene, CDR1 is LGHDT and CDR2 is YNNKEL (reference sequence). The CDR3 nucleotides are TGTGCCAGCAGCCAGAGACAGGGAGTTCAGCCCCAGCATTTT. Protein product: CASSQRQGVQPQHF.

This clonotype occurred a few times. The chain links TRBV2 to TRBJ1-5; D not certain. This CDR3 spans 15 amino acids. Germline V lookup: CDR1 SNHLY, CDR2 FYNNEI. The V and J ends lost 5 bases and 0 bases respectively, with 11 bases between them. The CDR3 DNA sequence: TGTGCCAGCAGTCCACGGGCATATAGCAATCAGCCCCAGCATTTT. Protein product: CASSPRAYSNQPQHF.

The V gene is TRBV18, the J gene TRBJ1-3, with D possibly being TRBD1 (6 bases). The V end was cut by 1 base, the J end by 3 bases, with 19 bases between. Germline assignment: CDR1 KGHSH and CDR2 LQKENI. The length of the CDR3 is 18 residues. The CDR3 DNA is TGTGCCAGCTCACCACGCGGGGCAGGGGTCCCTCGTGGAAACACCATATATTTT. Translating it yields CASSPRGAGVPRGNTIYF. The full variable domain, its missing parts supplied by reference TRBV18 and TRBJ1-3, is NAGVMQNPRHLVRRRGQEARLRCSPMKGHSHVYWYRQLPEEGLKFMVYLQKENIIDESGMPKERFSAEFPKEGPSILRIQQVVRGDSAAYFCASSPRGAGVPRGNTIYFGEGSWLTVV.

This clonotype was found a few times. The CDR3 loop is CASSQESLTNTEAFF. In nucleotides, the CDR3 is TGTGCCAGCAGCCAAGAGTCCCTGACGAATACTGAAGCTTTCTTT. This chain joins TRBV14 and TRBJ1-1; D unclear. This CDR3 comprises 15 residues. With 0 bases removed from V and 5 bases from J, the gap between germline ends came to 13 bases. The germline V gene has CDR1 SGHDN and CDR2 FVKESK.

This clonotype has at least ten counts. The chain is built from TRBV6-1 and TRBJ2-7; weak D call: TRBD2 (6 bases). This CDR3 spans 18 amino acids. CDR1 is MNHNS, CDR2 SASEGT, per germline. Trimming shortened V by 5 bases and J by 2 bases, and 25 bases separated the two germline ends. CDR3: CASSPEAGFGTATYEQYF. The CDR3 nucleotides read TGTGCCAGCAGTCCAGAAGCCGGGTTTGGGACTGCGACCTACGAGCAGTACTTC.

The chain joins TRBV6-2 or TRBV6-3 to TRBJ2-7; the D is unclear. V was pared by 2 bases and J by 3 bases, with 5 bases between. CDR3 length equals 12 residues. The germline CDR1 and CDR2 sequences are MNHEY and SVGEGT. The CDR3 DNA reads as TGTGCCAGCAGTTACGGTATCTACGAGCAGTACTTC. Amino acids: CASSYGIYEQYF.

This clonotype was picked up many times. This rearrangement joins TRBV10-3 to TRBJ1-5, with 8 nucleotides matching TRBD1. The CDR3 extends over 13 amino acids. The germline gives CDR1 ENHRY, CDR2 SYGVKD. The ends lost 6 bases at V and 3 bases at J; junction bases unmatched: 1. In DNA, the CDR3 is TGTGCCATCAGGGGACAGGACAATCAGCCCCAGCATTTT. Protein sequence: CAIRGQDNQPQHF.

In this sample, this clonotype turned up many times. The chain combines TRBV11-2 with TRBJ2-7, with 7 bases aligning to TRBD2. CDR1 SGHAT and CDR2 FQNNGV come from the germline V gene. The CDR3 is made up of 17 amino acids. V lost 1 base, J lost 3 bases, and 12 bases stayed unmatched. DNA for the CDR3: TGTGCCAGCAGCTTAGGGGCCCTTTGGCGGGAGCTCTACGAGCAGTACTTC. Translated, it gives CASSLGALWRELYEQYF. Combining the CDR3 with reference TRBV11-2 and TRBJ2-7 gives the whole variable domain EAGVAQSPRYKIIEKRQSVAFWCNPISGHATLYWYQQILGQGPKLLIQFQNNGVVDDSQLPKDRFSAERLKGVDSTLKIQPAKLEDSAVYLCASSLGALWRELYEQYFGPGTRLTVT.

This clonotype was recorded at least ten times. This chain uses TRBV30 with TRBJ2-1, with 9 bases lining up with TRBD2. CDR1 is GTSNPN and CDR2 is SVGIG in the germline V gene (reference sequence). V lost 7 bases and J lost 7; bases outside the gene matches: 17. There are 16 residues in the CDR3. This CDR3 reads CALDSGSGVGGNEQFF. The CDR3 DNA sequence: TGTGCCTTAGATAGCGGGAGTGGTGTCGGGGGGAATGAGCAGTTCTTC.

This clonotype was seen repeatedly, ten times or more. The rearrangement uses TRBV7-3 and TRBJ2-5; 14 bases map to TRBD2. Germline loops: CDR1 SGHTA, CDR2 FQGTGA. The CDR3 has 17 amino acids. After removal of 4 bases from V and 2 bases from J, the junction contained 6 bases not matched to a gene. CDR3 sequence: CASSWGLAGVGQETQYF. The CDR3 nucleotides are TGTGCCAGCAGCTGGGGACTAGCGGGAGTAGGGCAAGAGACCCAGTACTTC.

This clonotype was observed many times. The rearrangement joins TRBV27 to TRBJ1-5, with D unresolved. Trimming removed 8 bases from V and 2 bases from J, with 16 bases in between. The CDR3 extends over 15 amino acids. CDR1 is MNHEY, CDR2 SMNVEV, per germline (reference sequence). CDR3 sequence (DNA): TGTGCCAGCCGAGTCTCAGAGGGTGGCAATCAGCCCCAGCATTTT. Its protein product is CASRVSEGGNQPQHF.

The chain links TRBV3-1 to TRBJ1-5, with a tentative D call TRBD1 (5 bases). The germline V and J ends were trimmed by 2 bases and 4 bases, with 12 bases remaining between them. The CDR3 covers 15 residues. CDR1 LGHDT and CDR2 YNNKEL come from the germline V gene (reference sequence). In DNA form, the CDR3 reads TGTGCCAGCAGCCAAACGACAGTGAGGAATCAGCCCCAGCATTTT. It yields the protein CASSQTTVRNQPQHF. Complete variable domain (other parts from reference TRBV3-1 and TRBJ1-5): DTAVSQTPKYLVTQMGNDKSIKCEQNLGHDTMYWYKQDSKKFLKIMFSYNNKELIINETVPNRFSPKSPDKAHLNLHINSLELGDSAVYFCASSQTTVRNQPQHFGDGTRLSIL.

This clonotype was found many times. V gene TRBV5-1 combines with J gene TRBJ1-1; maybe TRBD1 (5 bases). This CDR3 region has 14 residues. V dropped 1 base and J dropped 7 bases, with 14 bases sitting between them. Looked up from germline, CDR1 is SGHRS and CDR2 is YFSETQ. CDR3 coding DNA: TGCGCCAGCAGCTTGTTTTTTCGACAGCGTGAAGCTTTCTTT. It codes for CASSLFFRQREAFF. Full variable domain (rest looked up from reference TRBV5-1 and TRBJ1-1): KAGVTQTPRYLIKTRGQQVTLSCSPISGHRSVSWYQQTPGQGLQFLFEYFSETQRNKGNFPGRFSGRQFSNSRSEMNVSTLELGDSALYLCASSLFFRQREAFFGQGTRLTVV.

With respect to this clonotype: This may be a read error, as it is one base from a much larger clone. The chain uses TRBV4-1 and TRBJ2-3; 13 bases align to TRBD2. The CDR3 consists of 17 residues. Germline V gene lookup returns CDR1 MGHRA and CDR2 YSYEKL. V trimming: 1 base; J trimming: 9 bases; junction bases outside the gene matches: 10. The CDR3 here is CASSQVSGTSGMLTQYF. CDR3 DNA: TGCGCCAGCAGCCAAGTCTCCGGGACTAGCGGGATGCTGACGCAGTATTTT.

This clonotype was observed a few times. The V call is TRBV20-1, the J call TRBJ1-2; no firm D call. The V gene's germline CDR1 is DFQATT and CDR2 SNEGSKA (reference sequence). V lost 6 bases and J 1 base, leaving 15 bases between the germline ends. This CDR3 is 14 amino acids long. CDR3: CSAPPPAYNYGYTF. Written as DNA, the CDR3 is TGCAGTGCCCCGCCCCCAGCCTATAACTATGGCTACACCTTC.

The sample holds many counts of this clonotype. The rearrangement joins TRBV20-1 to TRBJ2-3; D ambiguous. The CDR3 loop spans 13 amino acids. Germline V gene sequence: CDR1 DFQATT, CDR2 SNEGSKA (reference sequence). Trimming took off 3 bases at V and 2 bases at J, with 9 bases between the two ends. CDR3 region: CSASGEDTDTQYF. The CDR3 nucleotides read TGCAGTGCTAGCGGAGAAGACACAGATACGCAGTATTTT.

This clonotype came up many times. J is TRBJ2-1 and V is TRBV11-1; 10 bases match TRBD2. With V trimmed by 11 bases and J by 8 bases, 15 bases remained unmatched. Germline V CDR1 and CDR2: SGHAT, FQDESV (reference sequence). There are 15 residues in the CDR3. For the CDR3, the DNA is TGTGCCGTAACCCGGACTAGCGGCTCCTCGGATGAGCAGTTCTTC. Protein: CAVTRTSGSSDEQFF.

The sample holds many counts of this clonotype. This rearrangement joins TRBV6-5 to TRBJ2-3, with unresolved D. V lost 4 bases and J 3 bases, leaving 11 bases between the germline ends. Germline V CDR1 and CDR2: MNHEY, SVGAGI. The CDR3 contains 14 residues. CDR3 protein: CASSSQAHTDTQYF. For the CDR3, the DNA is TGTGCCAGCAGTTCCCAAGCACATACAGATACGCAGTATTTT.

This clonotype was detected ten times or more. The CDR3 nucleotides are TGTGCCTGGAGGAGGCCTGCCGTAGACTATGGCTACACCTTC. This translates into CAWRRPAVDYGYTF. The chain combines TRBV30 with TRBJ1-2; D gene unclear. The CDR3 runs 14 residues. Germline V gene lookup returns CDR1 GTSNPN and CDR2 SVGIG (reference sequence). V was trimmed by 3 bases and J by 3 bases, leaving 14 bases between them.

This clonotype was seen ten or more times. The rearrangement uses TRBV6-5 and TRBJ2-2; 9 positions match TRBD2. Germline V gives CDR1 MNHEY, CDR2 SVGAGI. The CDR3 runs to 17 residues. V was clipped by 2 bases and J by 1 base; unmatched bases: 5. This CDR3 reads CASSYPPAGGNTGELFF. DNA of the CDR3: TGTGCCAGCAGTTACCCCCCAGCGGGAGGGAACACCGGGGAGCTGTTTTTT.

Only a few counts were recorded for this clonotype. V usage is TRBV9 and J usage is TRBJ2-3, with D unresolved. This CDR3 region has 14 residues. Germline V gives CDR1 SGDLS, CDR2 YYNGEE. The V end was cut by 3 bases, the J end by 3 bases, with 11 bases between. The CDR3 here is CASSGSGPTDTQYF. The CDR3 DNA sequence: TGTGCCAGCAGCGGCTCAGGCCCGACAGATACGCAGTATTTT.

In its sample, this clonotype was seen many times. V gene TRBV7-9 combines with J gene TRBJ2-3; TRBD2 might be the D (5 bases). V gave up 5 bases and J gave up 3 bases, with 15 bases separating them. This CDR3 region has 15 residues. Germline V gene sequence: CDR1 SEHNR, CDR2 FQNEAQ (reference sequence). As DNA, the CDR3 is TGTGCCAGCAGCCCCGAATTGGGAGTAACAGATACGCAGTATTTT. The encoded protein is CASSPELGVTDTQYF.